The TCR beta chain under discussion was sequenced for a study of early T cells in non-severe SARS-CoV-2 infection. This clonotype was recorded at least ten times. As yet, its antigen is unknown. Researchers tagged individual cDNA molecules with unique molecular identifiers. TCRdb passed the 5' RACE reads through MiXCR, listing each CDR3 protein once. The sample records 68,000 or so distinct CDR3 sequences, 10% to 15% being singletons. Study results and limitations: VDJdb matches were skewed toward anti-spike CD8 T cell responses.

The clonotype was recovered from an adult who was a healthcare worker with PCR-confirmed SARS-CoV-2 infection or an uninfected control (not recorded which). Sequences were obtained from whole blood.

CDR3 DNA: TGCGCCAGCAGCTTGGAACTAGCGAGCCCCTACGAGCAGTACTTC. It specifies CASSLELASPYEQYF. V usage is TRBV5-1 and J usage is TRBJ2-7; 7 nucleotides line up with TRBD2. Looked up from germline, CDR1 is SGHRS and CDR2 is YFSETQ. The CDR3 sequence is 15 residues long. V dropped 0 bases and J dropped 2; count of bases not matched to a gene: 5. Full variable domain (rest looked up from reference TRBV5-1 and TRBJ2-7): KAGVTQTPRYLIKTRGQQVTLSCSPISGHRSVSWYQQTPGQGLQFLFEYFSETQRNKGNFPGRFSGRQFSNSRSEMNVSTLELGDSALYLCASSLELASPYEQYFGPGTRLTVT.